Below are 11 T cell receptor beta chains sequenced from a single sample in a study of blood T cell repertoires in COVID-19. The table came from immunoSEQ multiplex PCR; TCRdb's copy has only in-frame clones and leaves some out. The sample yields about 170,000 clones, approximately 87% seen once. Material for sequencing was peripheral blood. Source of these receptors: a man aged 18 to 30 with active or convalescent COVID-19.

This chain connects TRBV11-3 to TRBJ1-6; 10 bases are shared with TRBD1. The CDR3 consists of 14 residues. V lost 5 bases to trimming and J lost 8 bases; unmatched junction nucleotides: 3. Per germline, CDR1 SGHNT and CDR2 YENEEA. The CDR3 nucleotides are TGTGCCAGCAGCCGAGGACAGGGGGATTCACCCCTCCACTTT. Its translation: CASSRGQGDSPLHF.

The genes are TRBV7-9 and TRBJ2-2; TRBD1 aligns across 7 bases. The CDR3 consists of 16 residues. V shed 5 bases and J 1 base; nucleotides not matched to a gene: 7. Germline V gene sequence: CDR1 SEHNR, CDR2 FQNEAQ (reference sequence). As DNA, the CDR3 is TGTGCCAGCAGCCCCCGAGGGGGCCGGAACACCGGGGAGCTGTTTTTT. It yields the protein CASSPRGGRNTGELFF. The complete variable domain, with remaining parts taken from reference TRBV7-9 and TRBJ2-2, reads DTGVSQNPRHKITKRGQNVTFRCDPISEHNRLYWYRQTLGQGPEFLTYFQNEAQLEKSRLLSDRFSAERPKGSFSTLEIQRTEQGDSAMYLCASSPRGGRNTGELFFGEGSRLTVL.

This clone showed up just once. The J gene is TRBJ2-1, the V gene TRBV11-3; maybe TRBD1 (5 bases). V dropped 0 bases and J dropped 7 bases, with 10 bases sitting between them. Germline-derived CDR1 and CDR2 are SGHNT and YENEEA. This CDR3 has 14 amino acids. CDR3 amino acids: CASSLDSRGNEQFF. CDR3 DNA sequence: TGTGCCAGCAGCTTAGATTCTAGGGGAAATGAGCAGTTCTTC.

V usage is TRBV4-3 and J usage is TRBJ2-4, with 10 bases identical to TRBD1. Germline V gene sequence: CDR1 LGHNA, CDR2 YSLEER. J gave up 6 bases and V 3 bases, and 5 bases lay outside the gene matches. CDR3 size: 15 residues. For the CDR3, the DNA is TGCGCCAGCAGCCAGATATGGGACAGGGGAAACATTCAGTACTTC. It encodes CASSQIWDRGNIQYF.

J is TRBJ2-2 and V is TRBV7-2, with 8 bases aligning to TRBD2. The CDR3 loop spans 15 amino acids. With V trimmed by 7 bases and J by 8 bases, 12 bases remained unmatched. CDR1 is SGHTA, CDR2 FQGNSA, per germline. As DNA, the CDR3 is TGTGCCAGCACCTCCAGTCTAGCGGGTTCGGGGGAGCTGTTTTTT. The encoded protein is CASTSSLAGSGELFF.

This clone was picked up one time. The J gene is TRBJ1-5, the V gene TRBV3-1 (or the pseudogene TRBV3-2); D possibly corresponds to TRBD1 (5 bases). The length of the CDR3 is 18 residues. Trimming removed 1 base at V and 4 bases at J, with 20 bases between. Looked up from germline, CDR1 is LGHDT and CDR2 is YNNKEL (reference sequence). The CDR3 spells CASSQGPQRTGVNQPQHF. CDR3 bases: TGTGCCAGCAGCCAAGGGCCCCAAAGAACAGGAGTGAATCAGCCCCAGCATTTT.

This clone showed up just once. The CDR3 loop reads CASSGYGGRGLNTDTQYF. The CDR3 region has the DNA TGTGCCAGCAGTGGGTATGGCGGCAGGGGGCTTAACACAGATACGCAGTATTTT. The chain employs TRBV2 and TRBJ2-3; TRBD1 matches at 8 bases. This CDR3 spans 18 amino acids. The germline gives CDR1 SNHLY, CDR2 FYNNEI. V dropped 4 bases and J dropped 2; count of bases not matched to a gene: 14.

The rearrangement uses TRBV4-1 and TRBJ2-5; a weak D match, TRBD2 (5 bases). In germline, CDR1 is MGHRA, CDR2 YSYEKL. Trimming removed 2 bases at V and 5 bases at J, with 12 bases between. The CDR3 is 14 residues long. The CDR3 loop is CASSQIGVAETQYF. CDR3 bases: TGCGCCAGCAGCCAAATCGGGGTAGCGGAGACCCAGTACTTC.

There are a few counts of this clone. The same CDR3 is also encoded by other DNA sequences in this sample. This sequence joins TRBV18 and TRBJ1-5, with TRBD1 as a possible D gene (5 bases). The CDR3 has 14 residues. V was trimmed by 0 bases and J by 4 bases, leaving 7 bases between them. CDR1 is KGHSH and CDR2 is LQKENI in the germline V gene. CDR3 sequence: CASSPPGPNQPQHF. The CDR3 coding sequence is TGTGCCAGCTCACCACCGGGGCCAAATCAGCCCCAGCATTTT.

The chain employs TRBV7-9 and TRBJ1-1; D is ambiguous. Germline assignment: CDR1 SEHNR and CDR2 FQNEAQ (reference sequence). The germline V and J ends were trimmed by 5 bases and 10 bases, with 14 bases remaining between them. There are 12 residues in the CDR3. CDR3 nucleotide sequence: TGTGCCAGCAGCCCCTACGGGGAAGGAGCTTTCTTT. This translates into CASSPYGEGAFF.

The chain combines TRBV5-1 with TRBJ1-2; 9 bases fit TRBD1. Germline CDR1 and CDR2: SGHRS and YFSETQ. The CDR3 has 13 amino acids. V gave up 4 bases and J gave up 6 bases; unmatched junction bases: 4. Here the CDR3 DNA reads TGCGCCAGCAGCGGAGGGACAGGGCATGGCTACACCTTC. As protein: CASSGGTGHGYTF.